This is a list of T cell receptor beta chains from one sample in a study of T-cell reconstitution after alpha-beta-depleted transplantation in children. TCRdb re-called the PCR reads with MiXCR, one entry per CDR3 protein. There are about a million distinct CDR3 sequences in the sample; around 30% occur only once, and about 28% lies in the top ten. The sample consisted of PBMCs, mostly from graft donor cells, taken 360 days after TCRalphabeta/CD19-depleted stem cell transplant. These receptors were taken from a boy in the first two years of life who had a stem cell transplant for SCID, so the T cells may come from the graft donor. CDR3s include the opening cysteine and the closing phenylalanine or tryptophan. Each record gives: CDR3 length, clone size, D gene, J gene, V gene, CDR3 protein, CDR3 DNA. D genes are given only for firm matches. Not all rows give a size; the values are once, few, many and, for expanded clones, a class.

>13|few|TRBD1|TRBJ2-7|TRBV29-1
CSVADRVGYEQYF
TGCAGCGTTGCGGACAGGGTGGGCTACGAGCAGTACTTC
>13|few|NA|TRBJ2-7|TRBV20-1
CSASRVKGYEQYF
TGCAGTGCTAGTCGGGTTAAGGGCTACGAGCAGTACTTC
>14|many|TRBD2|TRBJ2-2|TRBV29-1
CSGGGRSNTGELFF
TGCAGCGGGGGGGGACGGTCGAACACCGGGGAGCTGTTTTTT
>18|NA|NA|TRBJ2-3|TRBV20-1
CSARDIGDAEPPTDTQYF
TGCAGTGCTAGAGATATTGGGGACGCGGAACCCCCTACAGATACGCAGTATTTT
>17|NA|NA|TRBJ2-7|TRBV4-3
CASSQHSHNRVPYEQYF
TGCGCCAGCAGCCAACACTCCCACAATAGGGTACCCTACGAGCAGTACTTC
>14|few|NA|TRBJ1-4|TRBV5-1
CASSRTQGNEKLFF
TGCGCCAGCAGCCGAACCCAGGGGAATGAAAAACTGTTTTTT
>17|few|TRBD2|TRBJ2-1|TRBV20-1
CSARVLAGALGDNEQFF
TGCAGTGCTAGAGTCCTAGCGGGGGCTCTCGGAGACAATGAGCAGTTCTTC
>14|few|NA|TRBJ1-5|TRBV10-3
CAISESISNQPQHF
TGTGCCATCAGTGAGTCGATCTCTAATCAGCCCCAGCATTTT
>17|NA|NA|TRBJ2-2|TRBV11-2
CASSLVGLRAATGELFF
TGTGCCAGCAGCTTAGTTGGCCTCAGGGCGGCCACCGGGGAGCTGTTTTTT
>15|NA|NA|TRBJ2-7|TRBV6-5
CASSYLPTDTYEQYF
TGTGCCAGCAGTTACTTGCCGACAGATACCTACGAGCAGTACTTC
>18|NA|NA|TRBJ2-2|TRBV7-8
CASSLTRRRLPNTGELFF
TGTGCCAGCAGCTTAACCCGTCGCAGGCTCCCGAACACCGGGGAGCTGTTTTTT
>13|NA|TRBD1|TRBJ2-5|TRBV6-6
CASSKNRGETQYF
TGTGCCAGCAGTAAGAACAGGGGAGAGACCCAGTACTTC
>16|NA|NA|TRBJ2-3|TRBV27
CASSPRDAPSTDTQYF
TGTGCCAGCAGTCCAAGGGACGCCCCTAGCACAGATACGCAGTATTTT
>16|few|TRBD1|TRBJ1-5|TRBV28
CASSPWTGGGNQPQHF
TGTGCCAGCAGTCCATGGACAGGGGGAGGCAATCAGCCCCAGCATTTT
>15|few|NA|TRBJ2-4|TRBV5-5
CASSLVDRAKNIQYF
TGTGCCAGCAGCTTGGTTGACCGGGCCAAAAACATTCAGTACTTC
>12|NA|NA|TRBJ2-1|TRBV10-3
CAISERGIEQFF
TGTGCCATCAGTGAGAGGGGGATAGAGCAGTTCTTC
>14|many|NA|TRBJ1-5|TRBV12-3/TRBV12-4
CASSLSAGNQPQHF
TGTGCCAGCAGTTTATCGGCTGGCAATCAGCCCCAGCATTTT
>16|once|NA|TRBJ1-5|TRBV7-9
CASSLDRSYSNQPQHF
TGTGCCAGCAGCCTCGACAGATCATATAGCAATCAGCCCCAGCATTTT
>11|few|NA|TRBJ1-2|TRBV29-1
CSVSENYGYTF
TGCAGCGTTTCGGAAAACTATGGCTACACCTTC
>16|NA|NA|TRBJ2-6|TRBV19
CASSLQGRAGANVLTF
TGTGCCAGTAGTTTACAGGGTAGGGCTGGGGCCAACGTCCTGACTTTC
>16|NA|NA|TRBJ2-1|TRBV28
CASATSGTETYNEQFF
TGTGCCAGCGCCACTTCCGGGACTGAAACCTACAATGAGCAGTTCTTC
>12|few|NA|TRBJ2-7|TRBV28
CASSFTPLRQYF
TGTGCCAGCAGTTTCACCCCTCTCAGGCAGTACTTC
>17|NA|NA|TRBJ2-7|TRBV6-5
CASSYTAEDTPSYEQYF
TGTGCCAGCAGTTATACAGCAGAGGACACCCCCTCCTACGAGCAGTACTTC
>13|NA|NA|TRBJ1-5|TRBV28
CASSGRGLQPQHF
TGTGCCAGCAGCGGGAGGGGACTTCAGCCCCAGCATTTT
>17|NA|TRBD1|TRBJ2-2|TRBV24-1
CATSDDRGNMNTGELFF
TGTGCCACCAGTGATGACAGGGGAAATATGAACACCGGGGAGCTGTTTTTT
>16|few|NA|TRBJ2-3|TRBV20-1
CSANPSPPRSTDTQYF
TGCAGTGCAAACCCAAGCCCGCCGCGGAGCACAGATACGCAGTATTTT
>14|few|NA|TRBJ1-6|TRBV28
CASSLRRFNSPLHF
TGTGCCAGCAGTTTACGACGGTTTAATTCACCCCTCCACTTT
>15|NA|NA|TRBJ2-7|TRBV28
CASTNRGGRGYEQYF
TGTGCCAGCACCAACCGTGGAGGGAGAGGCTACGAGCAGTACTTC
>15|few|TRBD1|TRBJ2-3|TRBV5-6
CASSSNYRGQDTQYF
TGTGCCAGCAGTTCGAACTACAGGGGACAAGATACGCAGTATTTT
>14|NA|NA|TRBJ1-3|TRBV12-3/TRBV12-4
CASKATSSGNTIYF
TGTGCCAGCAAGGCAACAAGCTCTGGAAACACCATATATTTT
>17|NA|TRBD2|TRBJ2-2|TRBV7-3
CASSLAGGHWRTGELFF
TGTGCCAGCAGCTTAGCGGGGGGGCATTGGAGGACCGGGGAGCTGTTTTTT
>16|NA|NA|TRBJ2-3|TRBV28
CASSLDVSVGTDTQYF
TGTGCCAGCAGCTTGGACGTTTCTGTGGGCACAGATACGCAGTATTTT
>14|NA|NA|TRBJ2-2|TRBV2
CASKAGGSPGELFF
TGTGCCAGCAAGGCAGGAGGGTCCCCCGGGGAGCTGTTTTTT
>14|few|NA|TRBJ2-7|TRBV12-3/TRBV12-4
CASTLGSGFYEQYF
TGTGCCAGCACCCTAGGATCGGGGTTTTACGAGCAGTACTTC